Included here is one T cell receptor beta chain sequence, with context. The antigen remains undetermined. It was with a sample-barcoded 5' primer and a J-beta primer mix that a second PCR of roughly 7 to 12 cycles was run. Researchers report that a template-switch adaptor with 12 random nucleotides tagged each cDNA molecule. No fewer than 3 million CDR3-containing paired-end reads came from each sample. TCRdb fed the 5' RACE reads into MiXCR, producing one record per CDR3 protein. The sample holds roughly 730,000 distinct CDR3 sequences, approximately 53% seen once. The V end lost 3 bases, the J end lost 7 bases, and 8 bases lay between the germline ends. The CDR3 sequence is 12 residues long. The germline V gene has CDR1 SGDLS and CDR2 YYNGEE. Every sample had a minimum of 6.5 million PBMCs isolated. The sample belongs to a study of blood T cells in healthy people across ages. The study, taken as a whole, reports: Older individuals had lower TCR beta diversity per million T cells (the decline was roughly linear).

The source material was blood. The chain is built from TRBV9 and TRBJ2-1; D is unclear. This clonotype was sampled from a middle-aged man in good health. CDR3 DNA sequence: TGTGCCAGCAGCGAAGATATGAATGAGCAGTTCTTC. Protein: CASSEDMNEQFF.